These 8 T cell receptor beta chains share one sample of origin, sequenced in a study of technical replicates of blood from four donors. Clones were read by immunoSEQ multiplex PCR, and TCRdb kept only the in-frame ones, dropping some. This table holds tens of thousands of clones, about 87% found once. Input material: PBMCs. The source is a human donor in good health. Some clones in this sample may be carry-over from other donors' samples.

V and J are TRBV5-4 and TRBJ2-1; 14 positions match TRBD2. Trimming cost V 4 bases and J 8 bases; bases outside gene matches: 5. Germline CDR1 SGHNT, CDR2 YYREEE (reference sequence). The CDR3 covers 15 residues. In DNA, the CDR3 is TGTGCCAGCAGCCCAGGACTAGCGGGAGGATATGAGCAGTTCTTC. This translates into CASSPGLAGGYEQFF.

The rearrangement uses TRBV13 and TRBJ1-2; D possibly corresponds to TRBD1 (5 bases). Trimming cost V 5 bases and J 5 bases, with 12 bases left between them. CDR3 length: 13 amino acids. From germline, CDR1 is PRHDT and CDR2 FYEKMQ (reference sequence). The CDR3 spells CASSPTEYYGYTF. The CDR3 coding sequence is TGTGCCAGCAGCCCGACAGAATATTATGGCTACACCTTC.

The chain carries TRBV5-8 and TRBJ2-6; D perhaps matches TRBD2 (5 bases). The germline gives CDR1 SGHTS, CDR2 YDEGEE. Trimming shortened V by 0 bases and J by 0 bases, and 7 bases separated the two germline ends. The CDR3 is 16 residues long. In nucleotides, the CDR3 is TGTGCCAGCAGCTTGGCCGAGGGCTCTGGGGCCAACGTCCTGACTTTC. Its protein product is CASSLAEGSGANVLTF.

The J gene is TRBJ1-4, the V gene TRBV7-2; no firm D call. Germline V CDR1 and CDR2: SGHTA, FQGNSA. There are 18 residues in the CDR3. The germline V and J ends were trimmed by 1 base and 4 bases, with 19 bases remaining between them. CDR3 region: CASSLVGRGMSGNEKLFF. Written as DNA, the CDR3 is TGTGCCAGCAGCTTAGTGGGTCGAGGGATGTCGGGTAATGAAAAACTGTTTTTT.

This chain connects TRBV19 to TRBJ2-1; D is ambiguous. The V and J ends lost 6 bases and 0 bases respectively, with 15 bases between them. Per germline, CDR1 LNHDA and CDR2 SQIVND (reference sequence). The CDR3 is made up of 16 amino acids. In nucleotides, the CDR3 is TGTGCCAGTAGGTATAAGCTCCTAAGCTCCTACAATGAGCAGTTCTTC. Its translation is CASRYKLLSSYNEQFF.

The chain combines TRBV7-2 with TRBJ1-5; TRBD1 matches 8 bases. This CDR3 comprises 14 residues. The trim removed 5 bases at V and 7 bases at J, leaving 7 bases unmatched. Germline assignment: CDR1 SGHTA and CDR2 FQGNSA. The CDR3 loop is CASSQDRVGQPQHF. The CDR3 coding sequence is TGTGCCAGCAGCCAGGACAGGGTGGGGCAGCCCCAGCATTTT.

The table lists this clone with a few counts. V gene TRBV19 combines with J gene TRBJ1-5; D perhaps matches TRBD1 (5 bases). Germline V gives CDR1 LNHDA, CDR2 SQIVND (reference sequence). Trimming shortened V by 6 bases and J by 5 bases, and 23 bases separated the two germline ends. This CDR3 has 17 amino acids. In DNA, the CDR3 is TGTGCCAGTAGGCCAACCCTCTACGGGGGGAGAGATCAGCCCCAGCATTTT. Its translation: CASRPTLYGGRDQPQHF.

This sequence joins TRBV6-1 and TRBJ2-7, with 7 bases identical to TRBD1. V lost 1 base, J lost 2 bases, and 2 bases stayed unmatched. CDR1 is MNHNS, CDR2 SASEGT, per germline. The CDR3 totals 14 residues. Written as DNA, the CDR3 is TGTGCCAGCAGTGAAGGGCAGGGGGCCTACGAGCAGTACTTC. Translated: CASSEGQGAYEQYF.